This paragraph covers one T cell receptor (beta chain) sequence. These data come from a study of blood T cell repertoires in COVID-19. Study background: Nucleic acid was either cDNA or gDNA, and it came from T cells, B-cell-depleted T cells, or PBMCs.

CDR3 length: 15 residues. V gave up 0 bases and J gave up 10 bases, with 18 bases separating them. Germline CDR1 SGHDN, CDR2 FVKESK. Clones were sequenced by immunoSEQ multiplex PCR, and TCRdb holds only the in-frame ones, with some missing. The data show under 200,000 clones, around nine tenths seen once. The chain uses TRBV14 and TRBJ1-1; no firm D call. The TCR sequence derives from a woman aged 18-29 years who had recovered from COVID-19. The sequenced material came from PBMCs or T cells enriched from blood (not recorded which). The DNA for the CDR3 is TGTGCCAGCAGCCAAGATCTCGATGGTCGGGGTCGAGCTTTCTTT. This encodes CASSQDLDGRGRAFF.